Presented here are 14 T cell receptor beta chains from one specimen sequenced in a study of graft-versus-host responses after intestinal transplantation. Using immunoSEQ multiplex PCR, the repertoire was profiled, and TCRdb retains in-frame clones only, with some absent. The sample has tens of thousands of clones, 90% to 95% seen once. These TCRs' antigens remain unknown. The starting material was unstimulated CD4+ T cells sorted from spleen or lymph node cells, obtained before transplant. These receptors were taken from a human donor who was the organ donor for an intestinal transplant.

The chain couples TRBV11-2 to TRBJ2-7; unclear D gene. Germline assignment: CDR1 SGHAT and CDR2 FQNNGV. The CDR3 covers 11 residues. V dropped 1 base and J dropped 6 bases, with 4 bases sitting between them. CDR3 coding DNA: TGTGCCAGCAGCTTAGGGTTCGAGCAGTACTTC. Amino acids: CASSLGFEQYF.

The gene calls are TRBV5-6 and TRBJ1-6; TRBD1 matches 10 bases. The CDR3 sequence is 15 residues long. In germline, CDR1 is SGHDT, CDR2 YYEEEE. V trimming: 4 bases; J trimming: 9 bases; junction bases outside the gene matches: 7. Here the CDR3 reads CASSTPGQGSSPLHF. The DNA for the CDR3 is TGTGCCAGCAGCACTCCGGGACAGGGGAGTTCACCCCTCCACTTT.

This clone was picked up one time. The rearrangement uses TRBV20-1 and TRBJ1-2; D remains unclear. The germline V and J ends were trimmed by 3 bases and 4 bases, with 6 bases remaining between them. There are 11 residues in the CDR3. CDR1 DFQATT and CDR2 SNEGSKA come from the germline V gene (reference sequence). CDR3 coding DNA: TGCAGTGCTAGTGGTCCCTATGGCTACACCTTC. It is translated as CSASGPYGYTF.

This chain uses TRBV6-6 with TRBJ2-7; D might be TRBD1 (6 bases). The V end was cut by 5 bases, the J end by 0 bases, with 14 bases between. The CDR3 spans 15 residues. CDR1 and CDR2 from the germline V gene are MNHNY and SVGAGI (reference sequence). Here the CDR3 reads CASSPLRGSSYEQYF. The CDR3 coding sequence is TGTGCCAGCAGTCCCTTAAGGGGGAGCTCCTACGAGCAGTACTTC.

The chain combines TRBV7-6 with TRBJ2-7, with D tentatively TRBD1 or TRBD2 (5 bases each). The germline gives CDR1 SGHVS, CDR2 FNYEAQ. V lost 0 bases to trimming and J lost 0 bases, with 9 bases between them. The CDR3 has 15 amino acids. The CDR3 DNA reads as TGTGCCAGCAGCTTAGCGCCAGGGAGCTCCTACGAGCAGTACTTC. Amino acids: CASSLAPGSSYEQYF.

The V gene is TRBV10-1, the J gene TRBJ2-5; D possibly corresponds to TRBD1 (6 bases). With the DNA end fitting TRBJ2-7 better, the J assignment may be wrong. The CDR3 consists of 17 residues. Germline V CDR1 and CDR2: WNHNN, SYGVQD (reference sequence). In DNA, the CDR3 is TGCGCCAGCAGTGAGTTGACCGGGACAAGTCCTACTTACGAGCAGTACTTC. Translation gives CASSELTGTSPTYEQYF.

The chain combines TRBV7-9 with TRBJ2-3; TRBD2 aligns across 8 bases. The germline V gene encodes CDR1 SEHNR and CDR2 FQNEAQ (reference sequence). The V and J ends lost 5 bases and 2 bases, in that order; junction bases with no gene match: 12. This CDR3 has 17 amino acids. CDR3 residues: CASSPGLGGGNTDTQYF. In nucleotides, the CDR3 is TGTGCCAGCAGCCCAGGCCTTGGCGGGGGGAACACAGATACGCAGTATTTT.

The CDR3: CASELGRGAMNTEAFF. The CDR3 bases are TGTGCCAGCGAGCTGGGGAGGGGGGCCATGAACACTGAAGCTTTCTTT. The chain has TRBV5-5 and TRBJ1-1; TRBD1 is a possible D gene (6 bases). The CDR3 extends over 16 amino acids. Looked up from germline, CDR1 is SGHKS and CDR2 is YYEKEE (reference sequence). The V end was cut by 7 bases, the J end by 0 bases, with 19 bases between.

This chain joins TRBV4-2 and TRBJ1-5; 8 bases match TRBD1. The CDR3 runs 17 residues. Trimming removed 4 bases from V and 0 bases from J; junction bases left unmatched: 8. The germline V gene has CDR1 LGHNA and CDR2 YNFKEQ. CDR3 bases: TGTGCCAGCAGCCCACTAGGACAGGGATATAGCAATCAGCCCCAGCATTTT. Residues: CASSPLGQGYSNQPQHF.

This sequence joins TRBV19 and TRBJ1-4; D remains ambiguous. This CDR3 has 14 amino acids. Germline V CDR1 and CDR2: LNHDA, SQIVND (reference sequence). The V end was cut by 3 bases, the J end by 7 bases, with 12 bases between. The CDR3: CASSMVVYGEKLFF. CDR3 DNA sequence: TGTGCCAGTAGTATGGTCGTTTACGGTGAAAAACTGTTTTTT.

The chain employs TRBV6-5 and TRBJ2-5; 7 nucleotides match TRBD2. The J call may be wrong; the DNA end is better matched by TRBJ2-7. This CDR3 is 14 amino acids long. Germline assignment: CDR1 MNHEY and CDR2 SVGAGI. In nucleotides, the CDR3 is TGTGCCAGCAGTTACGGGGGGGGGTCCTACGAGCAGTACTTC. Translated, it gives CASSYGGGSYEQYF.

The CDR3 sequence: CASSPYPGEVSTDTQYF. CDR3 nucleotide sequence: TGCGCCAGCAGCCCCTACCCAGGGGAGGTTAGCACAGATACGCAGTATTTT. This sequence joins TRBV5-1 and TRBJ2-3; the D call may be TRBD1 or TRBD2 (6 bases each). The CDR3 is 17 residues long. V lost 4 bases, J lost 0 bases, and 18 bases lay in between. The germline V gene has CDR1 SGHRS and CDR2 YFSETQ.

This clone has just one count. The chain has TRBV5-4 and TRBJ2-7; D gene ambiguous. Trimming pared 0 bases from V and 3 bases from J, leaving 7 bases between. CDR1 is SGHNT and CDR2 is YYREEE in the germline V gene (reference sequence). The CDR3 covers 13 residues. Written as DNA, the CDR3 is TGTGCCAGCAGCTTGGATGGCTTCTACGAGCAGTACTTC. Its translation: CASSLDGFYEQYF.

This clone has only one observation. The chain uses TRBV28 and TRBJ1-5, with 11 bases fitting TRBD1. The CDR3 loop spans 15 amino acids. V lost 5 bases and J lost 4; bases outside the gene matches: 4. The germline V gene has CDR1 MDHEN and CDR2 SYDVKM. The CDR3 spells CASSAGTGGNQPQHF. CDR3 bases: TGTGCCAGCAGTGCCGGGACAGGGGGTAATCAGCCCCAGCATTTT.